A single sample is the source of the 14 T cell receptor beta chains below, sequenced in a study of regulatory T cells in long-lasting Graves disease. Documented time point: newly diagnosed GD, antithyroid drugs for less than 3 months. The authors made the TCR library using RNA they extracted from PBMCs. Assembly of TCR beta libraries relied on iRepertoire HTBI primers together with Arm-PCR of CDR3 regions. TCRdb re-called the multiplex PCR reads through MiXCR, storing one row per CDR3 protein. This table holds 550,000 to 650,000 distinct CDR3 sequences, 16% found once. This same sample was also part of a study on T cells in Graves' hyperthyroidism and ophthalmopathy.

The sample consisted of peripheral blood mononuclear cells (PBMCs), taken at new diagnosis, from a patient treated with antithyroid drugs. Every receptor here comes from a man younger than 35 with Graves disease.

This clonotype was picked up many times. The chain uses TRBV6-2 or TRBV6-3 and TRBJ2-7, with TRBD1 identical over 8 bases. In germline, CDR1 is MNHEY, CDR2 SVGEGT. Losses at the gene ends were 5 bases for V and 4 bases for J; bases not matched to a gene: 10. There are 15 residues in the CDR3. The CDR3 sequence: CASSEDPRGLYEQYF. CDR3 nucleotides: TGTGCCAGCAGTGAAGATCCCAGGGGGCTATACGAGCAGTACTTC.

This clonotype was recorded many times. This rearrangement joins TRBV2 to TRBJ1-2, with D tentatively TRBD1 (5 bases). V was cut by 5 bases and J by 3 bases, with 13 bases left in between. CDR3 length: 14 residues. Germline V gene sequence: CDR1 SNHLY, CDR2 FYNNEI. The CDR3 DNA is TGTGCCAGCAGTCCGTCCAGGGCGGACTATGGCTACACCTTC. This translates into CASSPSRADYGYTF.

This clonotype was seen ten or more times. The genes are TRBV20-1 and TRBJ2-2; maybe TRBD2 (6 bases). The length of the CDR3 is 14 residues. With 1 base removed from V and 7 bases from J, the gap between germline ends came to 13 bases. The germline gives CDR1 DFQATT, CDR2 SNEGSKA (reference sequence). As DNA, the CDR3 is TGCAGTGCTAGAGTAAAACTAGCTGGCGGGGAGCTGTTTTTT. Residues: CSARVKLAGGELFF.

The chain joins TRBV14 to TRBJ2-1; no clear D. The CDR3 is 12 residues long. V was shortened by 1 base and J by 9 bases, with 7 bases between the two germline ends. From germline, CDR1 is SGHDN and CDR2 FVKESK. The CDR3 is CASSQVAREQFF. As DNA, the CDR3 is TGTGCCAGCAGCCAAGTGGCACGTGAGCAGTTCTTC.

There are many counts of this clonotype. This chain uses TRBV19 with TRBJ2-7, with D perhaps matching TRBD1 (6 bases). Between the trimmed V and J ends, which lost 8 bases and 4 bases, there was a span of 24 bases. The CDR3 has 16 amino acids. Germline V gene sequence: CDR1 LNHDA, CDR2 SQIVND (reference sequence). In nucleotides, the CDR3 is TGTGCCAGTCTCCCAACCGCCTCCGGGACAAAATACGAGCAGTACTTC. Its translation is CASLPTASGTKYEQYF.

The gene calls are TRBV20-1 and TRBJ2-1, with D maybe TRBD2 (6 bases). This CDR3 contains 16 residues. Germline V gene data show CDR1 as DFQATT and CDR2 as SNEGSKA (reference sequence). Trimming pared 6 bases from V and 7 bases from J, leaving 25 bases between. The CDR3 is CSAVPLTRGKLNEQFF. For the CDR3, the DNA is TGCAGTGCCGTGCCCCTTACCCGCGGGAAATTGAATGAGCAGTTCTTC.

This clonotype came up once. DNA of the CDR3: TGTGCCAGCAACGGAGCCCAAGGAAACACCATATATTTT. This sequence encodes CASNGAQGNTIYF. The V call is TRBV6-1, the J call TRBJ1-3; unclear D gene. Germline-derived CDR1 and CDR2 are MNHNS and SASEGT. The V and J ends lost 7 bases and 4 bases respectively, with 11 bases between them. This CDR3 contains 13 residues.

This chain uses TRBV27 with TRBJ2-7; the match to TRBD2 covers 8 bases. The germline gives CDR1 MNHEY, CDR2 SMNVEV (reference sequence). Losses at the gene ends were 3 bases for V and 3 bases for J; bases not matched to a gene: 13. The CDR3 totals 17 residues. DNA for the CDR3: TGTGCCAGCAGTTTTCTCGGGAGCCGGGGGGGGGGCTACGAGCAGTACTTC. This encodes CASSFLGSRGGGYEQYF.

This clonotype was recorded at least ten times. The chain couples TRBV20-1 to TRBJ1-5; 12 bases fit TRBD1. Trimming cost V 5 bases and J 2 bases; bases outside gene matches: 10. Germline loops: CDR1 DFQATT, CDR2 SNEGSKA (reference sequence). The CDR3 consists of 17 residues. The CDR3 spells CSAPTGTGGFGNQPQHF. The CDR3 DNA reads TGCAGTGCTCCCACCGGGACAGGGGGCTTTGGCAATCAGCCCCAGCATTTT.

The rearrangement links TRBV28 to TRBJ2-3, with D possibly being TRBD1 (6 bases). Between the trimmed V and J ends, which lost 7 bases and 2 bases, there was a span of 13 bases. Germline V gene data show CDR1 as MDHEN and CDR2 as SYDVKM. The CDR3 spans 14 residues. In DNA form, the CDR3 reads TGTGCCAGCACCGAACAGGGTCCCACAGATACGCAGTATTTT. It codes for CASTEQGPTDTQYF.

This clonotype showed up many times. The J gene is TRBJ2-7, the V gene TRBV12-3 or TRBV12-4; 7 bases agree with TRBD2. The CDR3 runs 15 residues. With 3 bases clipped from V and 0 bases from J, the junction kept 5 bases outside the gene matches. CDR3 nucleotide sequence: TGTGCCAGCAGTTTGCTAGCGGCCTCCTCCTACGAGCAGTACTTC. It is translated as CASSLLAASSYEQYF.

This clonotype was detected once. This sequence joins TRBV20-1 and TRBJ1-6; weak D call: TRBD1 (5 bases). Germline lookup yields CDR1 DFQATT and CDR2 SNEGSKA (reference sequence). The CDR3 has 19 amino acids. DNA for the CDR3: TGCAGGGTGACTAGCGGGGCCAAGTCTGGGGGGGACTATAATTCACCCCTCCACTTT. Translation gives CRVTSGAKSGGDYNSPLHF.

V gene TRBV5-1 combines with J gene TRBJ1-2; no clear D. CDR3 length equals 14 residues. The V and J ends lost 4 bases and 2 bases respectively, with 12 bases between them. In germline, CDR1 is SGHRS, CDR2 YFSETQ. The CDR3 DNA follows: TGCGCCAGCAGCAAAGGGCCGGAGAACTATGGCTACACCTTC. Protein: CASSKGPENYGYTF.

This clonotype was counted once. The chain combines TRBV30 with TRBJ2-7; either TRBD1 or TRBD2 may fit D (5 bases each). Trimming left V 8 bases short and J 7 bases short, with 15 bases between. The CDR3 has 11 amino acids. Per the germline V gene, CDR1 is GTSNPN and CDR2 is SVGIG (reference sequence). CDR3 bases: TGTGCCGGGGGAGCTGTAAATGAGCAGTACTTC. Translation gives CAGGAVNEQYF.